This T cell receptor (beta chain) originates from a study of monozygotic twins with inflammatory bowel disease. TCRdb reprocessed the 5' RACE reads and stores each CDR3 protein as one record, lacking DNA. The sample totals about 210,000 distinct CDR3 sequences. RNA in its total form was extracted from whole blood, and T cells were not sorted. Germline CDR1 reads SGHTA; CDR2 reads FQGNSA. The CDR3 sequence is 15 residues long. The sequencing input was blood. The TCR was taken from a human donor with ulcerative colitis or Crohn's disease, or a healthy co-twin of an affected twin (not recorded which). The chain has TRBV7-2 and TRBJ2-2; TCRdb designates TRBD1, a call that cannot be tested without DNA. CDR3 sequence reads: CASSFLQGATGELFF.